This TCR beta chain was documented in a study of OX40 agonist ivuxolimab in advanced cancers. The data were produced by immunoSEQ multiplex PCR, yet TCRdb's version contains in-frame clones alone and is incomplete. The sample lists 85,000 or so clones; 70% to 90% were seen once. Drawing of blood for sampling happened at baseline, at cycle 4 day 1, and at cycle 7 day 1. This CDR3 contains 14 residues. Germline CDR1 SGHTA, CDR2 FQGNSA. Trimming left V 5 bases short and J 3 bases short, with 8 bases between. This chain connects TRBV7-2 to TRBJ1-6, with D hard to call. The source material was CD4+ or CD8+ T cells sorted from blood, sampled in a trial of the OX40 agonist ivuxolimab. The clonotype comes from an adult with an advanced solid tumor such as melanoma, head and neck, liver or kidney cancer. CDR3 sequence reads: CASSPHNYNSPLHF. The DNA for the CDR3 is TGTGCCAGCAGCCCACACAACTATAATTCACCCCTCCACTTT.